The entry that follows covers one TCR beta chain sequence. What it binds is unknown. This record comes from a study of cytomegalovirus exposure and HLA in healthy donors. About the research overall: Membership in the Caucasian-associated ancestry cluster was found for around four fifths of almost 400 genotyped donors.

It was with 60 Vbeta and 13 Jbeta primers that the PCR ran. Data came from immunoSEQ multiplex PCR; TCRdb stores just in-frame clones and leaves some out. The sample holds 84,000 or so clones, approximately 56% seen once. Study findings and constraints: The authors enumerated 180 or so TCR beta chains as linked to cytomegalovirus. Later on, an analysis found that several of the most significant clusters appeared to be linked to common viral pathogens, which included parvovirus B19. Reports indicated that the classifier achieved high specificity and sensitivity in diagnosing cytomegalovirus status.

The CDR3 loop spans 13 amino acids. Looked up from germline, CDR1 is MNHNY and CDR2 is SVGAGI (reference sequence). V lost 2 bases and J lost 2, with 6 bases in between. The sample was PBMCs. This TCR derives from a woman in her 30s in good health and CMV-seropositive. The chain employs TRBV6-6 and TRBJ1-1; D call uncertain. Here the CDR3 DNA reads TGTGCCAGCAGTTACCGAGTAAACACTGAAGCTTTCTTT. It yields the protein CASSYRVNTEAFF.